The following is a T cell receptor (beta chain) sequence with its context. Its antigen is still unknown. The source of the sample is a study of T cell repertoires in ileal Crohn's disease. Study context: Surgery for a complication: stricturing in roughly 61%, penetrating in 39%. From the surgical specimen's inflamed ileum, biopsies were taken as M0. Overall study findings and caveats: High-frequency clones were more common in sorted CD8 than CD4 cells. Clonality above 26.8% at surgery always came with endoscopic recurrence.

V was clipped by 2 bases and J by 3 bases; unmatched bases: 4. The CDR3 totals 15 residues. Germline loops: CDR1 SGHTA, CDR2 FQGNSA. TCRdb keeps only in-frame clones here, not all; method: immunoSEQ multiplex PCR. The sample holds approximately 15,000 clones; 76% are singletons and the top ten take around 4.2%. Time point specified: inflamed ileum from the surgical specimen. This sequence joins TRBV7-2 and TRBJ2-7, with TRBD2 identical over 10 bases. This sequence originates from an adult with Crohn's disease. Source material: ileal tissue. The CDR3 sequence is CASSLTSGVGYEQYF. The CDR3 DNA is TGTGCCAGCAGCTTAACTAGCGGGGTCGGCTACGAGCAGTACTTC.